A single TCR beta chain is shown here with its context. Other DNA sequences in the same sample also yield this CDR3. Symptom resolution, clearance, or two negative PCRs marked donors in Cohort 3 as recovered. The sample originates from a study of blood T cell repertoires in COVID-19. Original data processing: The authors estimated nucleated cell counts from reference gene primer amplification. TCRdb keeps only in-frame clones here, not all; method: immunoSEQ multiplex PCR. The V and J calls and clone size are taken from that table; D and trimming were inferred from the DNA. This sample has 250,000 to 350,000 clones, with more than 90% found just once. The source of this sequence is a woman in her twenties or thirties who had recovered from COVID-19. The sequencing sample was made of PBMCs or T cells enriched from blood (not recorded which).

In nucleotides, the CDR3 is TGTGCCAGCAGTTCAACAGAACCCGGTGAAAAACTGTTTTTT. This gives the protein CASSSTEPGEKLFF. This rearrangement joins TRBV28 to TRBJ1-4; no reliable D call. Trimming took off 4 bases at V and 7 bases at J, with 13 bases between the two ends. Germline V lookup: CDR1 MDHEN, CDR2 SYDVKM. The CDR3 consists of 14 residues.